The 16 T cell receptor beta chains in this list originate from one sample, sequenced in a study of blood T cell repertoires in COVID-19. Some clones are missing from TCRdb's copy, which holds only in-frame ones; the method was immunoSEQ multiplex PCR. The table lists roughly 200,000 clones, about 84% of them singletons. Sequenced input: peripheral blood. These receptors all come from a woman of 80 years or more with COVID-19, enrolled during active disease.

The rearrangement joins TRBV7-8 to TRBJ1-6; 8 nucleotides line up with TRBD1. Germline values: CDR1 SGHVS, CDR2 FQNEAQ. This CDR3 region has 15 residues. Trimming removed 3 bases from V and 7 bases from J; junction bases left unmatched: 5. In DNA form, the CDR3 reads TGTGCCAGCAGCTTCGGGCAGGGGGCCAATTCACCCCTCCACTTT. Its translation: CASSFGQGANSPLHF.

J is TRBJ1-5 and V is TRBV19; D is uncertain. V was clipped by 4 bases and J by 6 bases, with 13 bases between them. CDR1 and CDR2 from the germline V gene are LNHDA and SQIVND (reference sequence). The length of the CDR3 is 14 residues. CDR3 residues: CASSNSGGSQPQHF. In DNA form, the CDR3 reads TGTGCCAGTAGTAACTCGGGAGGGAGTCAGCCCCAGCATTTT.

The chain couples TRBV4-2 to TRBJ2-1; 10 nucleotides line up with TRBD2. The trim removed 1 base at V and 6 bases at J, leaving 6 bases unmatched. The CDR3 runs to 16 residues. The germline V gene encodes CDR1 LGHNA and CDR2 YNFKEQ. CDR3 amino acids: CASSQGSSGGFNEQFF. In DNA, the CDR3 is TGTGCCAGCAGCCAAGGTTCTAGCGGGGGCTTCAATGAGCAGTTCTTC.

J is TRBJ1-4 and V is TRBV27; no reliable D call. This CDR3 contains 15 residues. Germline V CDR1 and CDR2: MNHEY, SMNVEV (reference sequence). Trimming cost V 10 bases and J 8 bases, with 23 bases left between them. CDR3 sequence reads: CATQRTGISSEKLFF. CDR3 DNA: TGTGCCACCCAACGTACGGGGATCTCTTCCGAAAAACTGTTTTTT. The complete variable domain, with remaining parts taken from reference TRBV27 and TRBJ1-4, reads EAQVTQNPRYLITVTGKKLTVTCSQNMNHEYMSWYRQDPGLGLRQIYYSMNVEVTDKGDVPEGYKVSRKEKRNFPLILESPSPNQTSLYFCATQRTGISSEKLFFGSGTQLSVL.

The CDR3: CASSRGGQDEKLFF. CDR3 DNA sequence: TGTGCCAGCAGTAGGGGGGGCCAGGACGAAAAACTGTTTTTT. The chain has TRBV28 and TRBJ1-4; maybe TRBD1 (6 bases). CDR3 length equals 14 residues. V lost 5 bases, J lost 8 bases, and 15 bases lay in between. Germline loops: CDR1 MDHEN, CDR2 SYDVKM.

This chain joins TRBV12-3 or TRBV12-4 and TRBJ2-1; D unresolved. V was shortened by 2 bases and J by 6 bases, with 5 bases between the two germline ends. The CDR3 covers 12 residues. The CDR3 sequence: CASSLPSNEQFF. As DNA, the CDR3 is TGTGCCAGCAGTTTACCCAGCAATGAGCAGTTCTTC.

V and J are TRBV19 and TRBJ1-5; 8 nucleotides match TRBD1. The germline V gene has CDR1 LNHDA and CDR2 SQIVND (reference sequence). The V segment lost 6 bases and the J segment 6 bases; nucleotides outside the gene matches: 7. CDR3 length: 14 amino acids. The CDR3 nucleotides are TGTGCCAGTAGCATCCAGGGGGCCGGTCAGCCCCAGCATTTT. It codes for CASSIQGAGQPQHF.

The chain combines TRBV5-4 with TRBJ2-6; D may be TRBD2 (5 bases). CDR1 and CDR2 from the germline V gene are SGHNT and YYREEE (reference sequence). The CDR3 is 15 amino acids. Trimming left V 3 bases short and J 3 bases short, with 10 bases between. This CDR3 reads CASSSGKDGANVLTF. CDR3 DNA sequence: TGTGCCAGCAGCTCGGGGAAGGATGGGGCCAACGTCCTGACTTTC.

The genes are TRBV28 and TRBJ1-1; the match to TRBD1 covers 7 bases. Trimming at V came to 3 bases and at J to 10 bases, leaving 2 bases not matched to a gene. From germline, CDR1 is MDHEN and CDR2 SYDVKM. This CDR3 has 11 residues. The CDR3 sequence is CASSLTGRAFF. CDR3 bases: TGTGCCAGCAGTTTGACAGGGCGAGCTTTCTTT.

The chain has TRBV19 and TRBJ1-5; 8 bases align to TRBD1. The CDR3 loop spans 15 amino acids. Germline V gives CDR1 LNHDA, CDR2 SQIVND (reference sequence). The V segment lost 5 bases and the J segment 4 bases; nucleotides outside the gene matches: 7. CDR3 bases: TGTGCCAGTAGTTCGACAGGGGTAGGGAATCAGCCCCAGCATTTT. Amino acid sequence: CASSSTGVGNQPQHF.

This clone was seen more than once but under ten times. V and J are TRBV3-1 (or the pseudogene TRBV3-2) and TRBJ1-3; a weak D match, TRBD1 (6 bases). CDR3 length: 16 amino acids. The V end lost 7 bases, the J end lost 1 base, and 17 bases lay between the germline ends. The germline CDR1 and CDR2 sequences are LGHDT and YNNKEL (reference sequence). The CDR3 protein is CASTTKGGPSGNTIYF. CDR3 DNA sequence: TGTGCCAGCACCACCAAGGGGGGGCCATCTGGAAACACCATATATTTT.

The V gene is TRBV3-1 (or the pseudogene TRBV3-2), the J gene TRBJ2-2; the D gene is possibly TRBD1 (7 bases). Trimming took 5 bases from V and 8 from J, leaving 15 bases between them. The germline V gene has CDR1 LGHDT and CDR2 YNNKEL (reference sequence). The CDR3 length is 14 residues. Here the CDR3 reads CASSFSGGSGELFF. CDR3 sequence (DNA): TGTGCCAGCAGCTTCTCAGGGGGGTCGGGGGAGCTGTTTTTT.

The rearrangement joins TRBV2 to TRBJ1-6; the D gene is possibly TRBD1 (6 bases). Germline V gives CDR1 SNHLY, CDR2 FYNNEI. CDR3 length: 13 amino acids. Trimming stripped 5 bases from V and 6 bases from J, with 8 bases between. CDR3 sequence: CASSMDSNSPLHF. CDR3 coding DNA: TGTGCCAGCAGTATGGACAGTAATTCACCCCTCCACTTT.

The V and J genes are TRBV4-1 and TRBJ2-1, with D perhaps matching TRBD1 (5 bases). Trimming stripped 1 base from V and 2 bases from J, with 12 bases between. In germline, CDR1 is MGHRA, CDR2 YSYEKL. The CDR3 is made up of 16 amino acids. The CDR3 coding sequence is TGCGCCAGCAGCCAAGGGGGCTTTCGGGCCTACAATGAGCAGTTCTTC. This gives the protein CASSQGGFRAYNEQFF.

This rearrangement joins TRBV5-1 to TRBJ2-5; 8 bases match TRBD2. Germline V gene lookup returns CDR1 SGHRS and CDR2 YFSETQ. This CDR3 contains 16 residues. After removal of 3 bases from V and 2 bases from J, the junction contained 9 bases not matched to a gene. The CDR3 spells CASSSGRGGRQETQYF. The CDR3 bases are TGCGCCAGCAGCTCCGGCCGCGGGGGGCGGCAAGAGACCCAGTACTTC.

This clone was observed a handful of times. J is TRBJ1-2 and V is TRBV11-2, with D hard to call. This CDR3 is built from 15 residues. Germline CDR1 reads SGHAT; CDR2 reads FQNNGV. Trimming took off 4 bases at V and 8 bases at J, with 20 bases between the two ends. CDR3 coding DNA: TGTGCCAGCAGCTCACCCAAGAGGTCGGCCAAGGGCTACACCTTC. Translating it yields CASSSPKRSAKGYTF.